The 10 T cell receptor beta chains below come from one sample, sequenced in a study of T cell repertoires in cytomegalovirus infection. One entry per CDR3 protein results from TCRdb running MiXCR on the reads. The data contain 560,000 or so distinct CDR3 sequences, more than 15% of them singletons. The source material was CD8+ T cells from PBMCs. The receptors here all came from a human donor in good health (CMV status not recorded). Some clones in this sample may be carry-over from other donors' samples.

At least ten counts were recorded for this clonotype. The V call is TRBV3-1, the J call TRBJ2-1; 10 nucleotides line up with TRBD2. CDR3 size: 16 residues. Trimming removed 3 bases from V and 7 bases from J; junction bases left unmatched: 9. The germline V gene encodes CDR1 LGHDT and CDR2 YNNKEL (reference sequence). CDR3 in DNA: TGTGCCAGCAGCCATAGAAAGGCTAGCGGGAGTAATGAGCAGTTCTTC. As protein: CASSHRKASGSNEQFF.

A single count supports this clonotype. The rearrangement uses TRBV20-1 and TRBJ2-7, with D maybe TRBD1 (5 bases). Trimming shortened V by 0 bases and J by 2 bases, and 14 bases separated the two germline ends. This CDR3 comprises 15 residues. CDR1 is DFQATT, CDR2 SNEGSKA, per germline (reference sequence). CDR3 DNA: TGCAGTGCTAGAGATCGCGCAGGGCTGACCTACGAGCAGTACTTC. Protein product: CSARDRAGLTYEQYF.

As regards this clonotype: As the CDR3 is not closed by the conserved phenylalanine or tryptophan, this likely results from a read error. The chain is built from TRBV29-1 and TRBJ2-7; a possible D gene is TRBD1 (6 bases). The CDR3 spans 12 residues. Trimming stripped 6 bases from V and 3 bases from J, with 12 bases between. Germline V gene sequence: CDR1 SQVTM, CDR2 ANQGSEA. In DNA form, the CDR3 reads TGCAGCGTCCGGACAGCGTTCTACGAGCAGTACTTA. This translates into CSVRTAFYEQYL.

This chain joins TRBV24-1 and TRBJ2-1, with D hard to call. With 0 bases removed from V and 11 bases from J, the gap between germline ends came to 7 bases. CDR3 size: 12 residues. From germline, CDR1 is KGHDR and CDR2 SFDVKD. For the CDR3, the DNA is TGTGCCACCAGTGATTTGCTCGGTAAGCAGTTCTTC. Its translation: CATSDLLGKQFF.

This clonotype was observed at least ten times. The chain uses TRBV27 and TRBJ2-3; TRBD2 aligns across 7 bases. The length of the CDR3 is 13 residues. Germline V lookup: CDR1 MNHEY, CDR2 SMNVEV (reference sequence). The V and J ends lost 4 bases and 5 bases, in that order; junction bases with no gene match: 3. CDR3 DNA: TGTGCCAGCAGTTCGGGAGGTTTAGATACGCAGTATTTT. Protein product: CASSSGGLDTQYF.

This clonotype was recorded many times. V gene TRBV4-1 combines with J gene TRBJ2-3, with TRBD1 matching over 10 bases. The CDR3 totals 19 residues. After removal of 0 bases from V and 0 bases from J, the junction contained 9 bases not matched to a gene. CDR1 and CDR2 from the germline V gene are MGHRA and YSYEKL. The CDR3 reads CASSQEPGQGTTSTDTQYF. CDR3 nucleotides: TGCGCCAGCAGCCAAGAGCCGGGACAGGGGACCACTAGCACAGATACGCAGTATTTT.

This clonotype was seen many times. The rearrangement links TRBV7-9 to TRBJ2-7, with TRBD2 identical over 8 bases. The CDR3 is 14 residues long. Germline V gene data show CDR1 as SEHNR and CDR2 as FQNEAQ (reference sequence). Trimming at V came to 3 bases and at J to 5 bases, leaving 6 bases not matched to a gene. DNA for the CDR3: TGTGCCAGCAGCTTCCGGGAGGGCGTGAACGAGCAGTACTTC. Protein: CASSFREGVNEQYF. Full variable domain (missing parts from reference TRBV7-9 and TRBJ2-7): DTGVSQNPRHKITKRGQNVTFRCDPISEHNRLYWYRQTLGQGPEFLTYFQNEAQLEKSRLLSDRFSAERPKGSFSTLEIQRTEQGDSAMYLCASSFREGVNEQYFGPGTRLTVT.

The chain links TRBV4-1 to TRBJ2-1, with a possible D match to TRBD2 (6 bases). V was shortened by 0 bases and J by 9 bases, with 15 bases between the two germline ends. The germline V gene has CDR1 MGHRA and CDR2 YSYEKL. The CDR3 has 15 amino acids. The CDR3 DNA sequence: TGCGCCAGCAGCCAAGACCGGGACTTGCGGCGTGAGCAGTTCTTC. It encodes CASSQDRDLRREQFF.

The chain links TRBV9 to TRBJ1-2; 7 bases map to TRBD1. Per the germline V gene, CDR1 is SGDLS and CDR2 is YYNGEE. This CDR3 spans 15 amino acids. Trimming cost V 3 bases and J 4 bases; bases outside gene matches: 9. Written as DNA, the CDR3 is TGTGCCAGCAGCGGAAGGGACAGTTTAATCTATGGCTACACCTTC. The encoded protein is CASSGRDSLIYGYTF.

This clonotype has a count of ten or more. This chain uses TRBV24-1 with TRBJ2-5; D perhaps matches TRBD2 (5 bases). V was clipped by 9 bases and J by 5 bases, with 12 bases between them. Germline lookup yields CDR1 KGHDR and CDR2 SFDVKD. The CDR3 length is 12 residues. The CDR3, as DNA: TGTGCCACCTCCGAGGGAGATGAGACCCAGTACTTC. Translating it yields CATSEGDETQYF.